This TCR beta chain originates from a study of blood T cell repertoires in COVID-19 (dated by TCRdb to about 2020). Regarding the study in general: Samples from collaborators originated in the United States, Italy and Spain and spanned both the acute and convalescent phases of COVID-19. The prospective study material was composed of cDNA or gDNA derived from T cells, B-cell-depleted T cells, or PBMCs. Subjects who had been exposed to COVID-19, were actively infected with it, or had recovered from it provided the deeply sampled blood TCRbeta repertoires that made up the dataset. A freely available public database, intended as a resource for researchers studying the immune response to SARS-CoV-2, is where the repertoires were released. Samples came from the ongoing ImmuneRACE study (first 160 participants) plus 1,254 subjects from 6 global collaborators. Sample metadata almost always included a de-identified subject ID, COVID-19 status, age in years and sex. HLA class I and class II types, where available, came from metadata supplied by the sample provider rather than from assay-based typing. The investigation overall reported the following: How much clinical and demographic metadata was included differed by source and by participant, and the metadata was provided uncurated.

As to this clone: Its recognized antigen is unknown. The sample holds no much larger clone one base away, and base qualities are not on file.

TCRbeta CDR3 regions were amplified from genomic DNA by means of the immunoSEQ Assay, a bias-controlled multiplex PCR. Under the source paper's analysis protocol: Nucleated cell counts per sample were estimated from amplification of reference gene primers within the assay. To quantify the absolute abundance of each unique TCRbeta CDR3 rearrangement, sequence reads were collapsed and filtered. For each sample, productive Simpson clonality was calculated as the square root of Simpson's diversity index over productive rearrangements. Imported from immuneACCESS, the table was reduced by TCRdb to in-frame sequences with V and J called. These copies leave out some clones; in studies compared against another copy, an unresolved V gene accounts for under half, and the cause of the remainder is not known. That table gives V, J and clone size, and the DNA gave D and trimming. In all, the sample holds 150,000 or so clones, and roughly four fifths of those were seen once. Of the sample, approximately 16% falls within the top ten clones.

Each collaborating institution followed its own protocols to collect whole blood in K2EDTA tubes. For TCRbeta analysis, collaborators shipped samples in one of three forms: frozen whole blood, isolated PBMCs, or DNA extracted from either of those sample types. In the germline V gene (reference sequence), CDR1 corresponds to SEHNR and CDR2 to FQNEAQ. The germline ends are 17 bases apart after V is trimmed by 2 bases and J by 6 bases. Inclusive of the bounding cysteine and phenylalanine, the CDR3 is 15 residues long. Kept here is only the CDR3 DNA, which spans 45 bases and is read in frame from base 1.

The origin of this receptor is a human donor with acute or convalescent COVID-19. The donor label of this sample is uncertain. Sequenced: peripheral blood. The sequence is built from TRBV7-9 and TRBJ2-7; 5 matching bases give a weak D call of TRBD2. The DNA sequence is as follows: TGTGCCAGCAGCTTACTCGCCCACCCCGAGGGCGAGCAGTACTTC. Its translation reads: CASSLLAHPEGEQYF.